This T cell receptor (beta chain) was profiled in a study of T cells after yellow fever vaccination. With 6 bases removed from V and 3 bases from J, the gap between germline ends came to 18 bases. The CDR3 runs 15 residues. The germline gives CDR1 MDHEN, CDR2 SYDVKM. Points from the study as a whole: In post-booster samples, most primary-vaccination clones reappeared (approximately 97% CD4, approximately 91% CD8). In FACS-sorted repertoires, abundant clonotypes from the bulk population could appear as contaminants.

Template-switching 5'RACE yielded the TCR cDNA; a universal primer site and UMIs were added in the process. Each CDR3 protein gets one entry after TCRdb re-called the 5' RACE reads with MiXCR. The sample has about 630,000 distinct CDR3 sequences, roughly an eighth seen once. A remark on this clonotype: Its antigen remains unidentified.

Sequenced material: PBMCs, taken on the day of the yellow fever booster vaccination. The rearrangement joins TRBV28 to TRBJ2-7; D is possibly TRBD2 (6 bases). This TCR was sampled from a man younger than 45 who received the YFV17D yellow fever vaccine. CDR3 sequence: CASRPGLVIDYEQYF. CDR3 coding DNA: TGTGCCAGCAGGCCGGGACTTGTCATCGACTACGAGCAGTACTTC.